This TCR beta chain was found in a study of cytomegalovirus exposure and HLA in healthy donors. Primers included in the PCR were 60 Vbeta and 13 Jbeta primers. Some clones are missing from TCRdb's copy, which holds only in-frame ones; the method was immunoSEQ multiplex PCR. This sample lists about 50,000 clones; its ten largest clones have roughly an eighth. The CDR3 runs 13 residues. CDR1 and CDR2 (germline): MNHNY, SVGAGI (reference sequence). Deletions cut 9 bases from V and 8 bases from J, with 19 bases between. This TCR derives from an older woman in good health and CMV-seropositive. Sample: PBMCs. V usage is TRBV6-6 and J usage is TRBJ1-2; D gene ambiguous. The DNA for the CDR3 is TGTGCCAGTAAGAGGAAAGCGGCGTCCGGCTACACCTTC. It codes for CASKRKAASGYTF.